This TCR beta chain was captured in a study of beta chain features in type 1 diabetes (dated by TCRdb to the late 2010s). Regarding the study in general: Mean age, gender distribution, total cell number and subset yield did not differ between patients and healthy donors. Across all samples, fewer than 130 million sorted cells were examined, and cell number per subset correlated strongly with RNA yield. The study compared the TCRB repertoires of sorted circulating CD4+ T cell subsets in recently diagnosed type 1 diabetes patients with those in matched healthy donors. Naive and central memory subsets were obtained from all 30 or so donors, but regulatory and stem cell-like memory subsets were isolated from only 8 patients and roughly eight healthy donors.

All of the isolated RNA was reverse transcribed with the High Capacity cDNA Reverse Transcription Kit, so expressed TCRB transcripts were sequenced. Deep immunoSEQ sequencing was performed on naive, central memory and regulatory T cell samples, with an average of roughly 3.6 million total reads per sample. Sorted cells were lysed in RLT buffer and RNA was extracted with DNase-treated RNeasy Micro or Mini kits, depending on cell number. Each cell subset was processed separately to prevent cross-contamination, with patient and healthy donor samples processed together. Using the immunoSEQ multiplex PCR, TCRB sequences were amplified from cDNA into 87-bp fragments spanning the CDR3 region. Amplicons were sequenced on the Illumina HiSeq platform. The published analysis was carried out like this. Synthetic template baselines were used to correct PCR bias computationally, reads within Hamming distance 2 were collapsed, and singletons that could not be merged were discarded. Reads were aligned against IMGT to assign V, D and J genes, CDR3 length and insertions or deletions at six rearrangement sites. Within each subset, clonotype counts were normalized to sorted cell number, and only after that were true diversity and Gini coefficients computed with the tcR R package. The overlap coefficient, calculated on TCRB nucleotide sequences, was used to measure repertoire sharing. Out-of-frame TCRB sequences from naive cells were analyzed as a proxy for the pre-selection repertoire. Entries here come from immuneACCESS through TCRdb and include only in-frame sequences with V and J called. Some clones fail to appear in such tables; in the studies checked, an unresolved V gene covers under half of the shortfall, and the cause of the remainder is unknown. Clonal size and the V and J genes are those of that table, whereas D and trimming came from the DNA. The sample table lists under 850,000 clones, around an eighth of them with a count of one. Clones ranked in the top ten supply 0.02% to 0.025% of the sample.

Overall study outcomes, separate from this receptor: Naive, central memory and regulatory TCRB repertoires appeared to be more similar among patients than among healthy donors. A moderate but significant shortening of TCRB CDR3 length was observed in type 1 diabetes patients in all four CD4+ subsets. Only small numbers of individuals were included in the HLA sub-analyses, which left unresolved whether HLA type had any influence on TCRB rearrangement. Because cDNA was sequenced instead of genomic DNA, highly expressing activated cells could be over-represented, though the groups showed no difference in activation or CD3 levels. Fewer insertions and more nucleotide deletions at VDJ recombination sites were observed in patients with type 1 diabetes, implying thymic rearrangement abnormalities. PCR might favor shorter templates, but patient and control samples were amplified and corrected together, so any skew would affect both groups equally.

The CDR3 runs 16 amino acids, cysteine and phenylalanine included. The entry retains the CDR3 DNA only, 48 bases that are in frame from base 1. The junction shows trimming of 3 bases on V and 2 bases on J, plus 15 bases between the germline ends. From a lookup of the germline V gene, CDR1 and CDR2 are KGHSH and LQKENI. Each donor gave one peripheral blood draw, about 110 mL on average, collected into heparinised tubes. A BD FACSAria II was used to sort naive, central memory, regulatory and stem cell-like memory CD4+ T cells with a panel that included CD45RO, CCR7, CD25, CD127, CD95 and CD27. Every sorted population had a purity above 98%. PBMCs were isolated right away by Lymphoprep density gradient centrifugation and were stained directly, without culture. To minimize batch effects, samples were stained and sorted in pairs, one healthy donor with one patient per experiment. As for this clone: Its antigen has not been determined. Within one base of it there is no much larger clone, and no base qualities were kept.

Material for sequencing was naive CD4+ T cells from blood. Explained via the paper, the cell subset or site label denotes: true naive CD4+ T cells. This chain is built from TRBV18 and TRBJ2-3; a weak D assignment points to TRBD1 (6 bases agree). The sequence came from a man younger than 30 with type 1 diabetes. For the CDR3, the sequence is CASSPRQAGATDTQYF. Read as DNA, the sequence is TGTGCCAGCTCACCTCGACAGGCTGGGGCCACAGATACGCAGTATTTT.